What follows are 21 T cell receptor beta chains derived from one specimen sequenced in a study of CD8 T cells in ankylosing spondylitis. TCRdb used MiXCR to reprocess the 5' RACE reads, holding one entry per CDR3 protein. Of tens of thousands of distinct CDR3 sequences detected, 3% to 3.5% appear once; the ten largest clones hold around 2.8%. Sample: blood, either unsorted or a sorted T cell fraction (not recorded which). These receptors originate from a male donor with ankylosing spondylitis or in good health (not recorded which).

This clonotype was detected ten times or more. The rearrangement joins TRBV9 to TRBJ2-3, with 14 bases aligning to TRBD2. V was clipped by 3 bases and J by 6 bases; unmatched bases: 12. Per germline, CDR1 SGDLS and CDR2 YYNGEE. The CDR3 covers 18 residues. The CDR3 loop reads CASSERLAGGLQGDTQYF. CDR3 nucleotides: TGTGCCAGCAGCGAACGACTAGCGGGAGGGCTTCAAGGGGATACGCAGTATTTT.

This clonotype was seen a few times. The chain carries TRBV9 and TRBJ2-3; D may be TRBD2 (7 bases). Trimming cost V 0 bases and J 4 bases, with 12 bases left between them. The CDR3 is 15 residues long. Germline CDR1 is SGDLS and CDR2 is YYNGEE. CDR3 sequence: CASSVAGGRADTQYF. CDR3 DNA: TGTGCCAGCAGCGTAGCCGGGGGGCGGGCAGATACGCAGTATTTT.

The chain is built from TRBV9 and TRBJ2-5; TRBD1 might be the D (7 bases). This CDR3 spans 16 amino acids. Germline CDR1 and CDR2: SGDLS and YYNGEE. With 4 bases removed from V and 2 bases from J, the gap between germline ends came to 18 bases. This CDR3 is CASSPGAGGRQETQYF. In DNA, the CDR3 is TGTGCCAGCAGCCCCGGGGCAGGGGGGCGGCAAGAGACCCAGTACTTC.

Ten or more counts support this clonotype. The J gene is TRBJ2-3, the V gene TRBV9, with D tentatively TRBD2 (5 bases). CDR3 length: 15 amino acids. In germline, CDR1 is SGDLS, CDR2 YYNGEE. V was cut by 0 bases and J by 4 bases, with 12 bases left in between. Written as DNA, the CDR3 is TGTGCCAGCAGCGTAGCTACAGTCGGGGCAGATACGCAGTATTTT. Translation: CASSVATVGADTQYF.

This clonotype was seen at least ten times. This sequence joins TRBV9 and TRBJ2-1; D possibly corresponds to TRBD1 (6 bases). Germline V gene data show CDR1 as SGDLS and CDR2 as YYNGEE. CDR3 length: 14 amino acids. V lost 7 bases and J 6 bases, leaving 17 bases between the germline ends. The CDR3 bases are TGTGCCAGCGGAGCCAGGGGTAACTCCAATGAGCAGTTCTTC. Protein sequence: CASGARGNSNEQFF.

In this sample, this clonotype turned up many times. The CDR3 DNA reads as TGTGCCAGCAGCCCGGGACTAGCGGGAAAGAGGGGGAATGAGCAGTTCTTC. Its protein product is CASSPGLAGKRGNEQFF. The rearrangement joins TRBV9 to TRBJ2-1, with TRBD2 matching over 13 bases. Germline values: CDR1 SGDLS, CDR2 YYNGEE. The junction had 11 bases not matched to a gene; V was cut back by 4 bases and J by 7 bases. The CDR3 sequence is 17 residues long.

This clonotype was seen many times. The chain has TRBV9 and TRBJ2-1; 11 nucleotides agree with TRBD2. V lost 0 bases and J lost 5; bases outside the gene matches: 4. This CDR3 has 16 amino acids. The germline gives CDR1 SGDLS, CDR2 YYNGEE. The CDR3 spells CASSVGPSGGNNEQFF. The DNA of the CDR3 is TGTGCCAGCAGCGTAGGCCCTAGCGGGGGGAACAATGAGCAGTTCTTC.

This clonotype came up once. The chain carries TRBV9 and TRBJ1-5; no clear D gene. Germline V CDR1 and CDR2: SGDLS, YYNGEE. The CDR3 is 15 amino acids. V lost 3 bases and J 0 bases, leaving 10 bases between the germline ends. The CDR3 DNA reads as TGTGCCAGCAGCGCGACGGATTATAGCAATCAGCCCCAGCATTTT. Amino acids: CASSATDYSNQPQHF.

This clonotype was counted at least ten times. The chain couples TRBV9 to TRBJ2-2; D uncertain. The CDR3 sequence is 15 residues long. Per germline, CDR1 SGDLS and CDR2 YYNGEE. V shed 0 bases and J shed 8 bases, with 14 bases lying between them. The CDR3 DNA follows: TGTGCCAGCAGCGTAGGGGTGGATCATAGGGGGGAGCTGTTTTTT. Protein product: CASSVGVDHRGELFF.

The sample holds many counts of this clonotype. The chain uses TRBV7-9 and TRBJ2-7; 8 nucleotides line up with TRBD1. Germline V gene data show CDR1 as SEHNR and CDR2 as FQNEAQ (reference sequence). V lost 0 bases to trimming and J lost 5 bases; unmatched junction nucleotides: 3. The length of the CDR3 is 14 residues. The CDR3 DNA sequence: TGTGCCAGCAGCTTAGCCTCGGACAGGGACGAGCAGTACGTC. It specifies CASSLASDRDEQYV.

J is TRBJ2-4 and V is TRBV9; possible D gene TRBD2, 6 bases. Trimming pared 4 bases from V and 0 bases from J, leaving 17 bases between. Germline V CDR1 and CDR2: SGDLS, YYNGEE. The CDR3 is made up of 17 amino acids. For the CDR3, the DNA is TGTGCCAGCAGCCCTGATGGGGGGAGGCTAGCCAAAAACATTCAGTACTTC. Protein sequence: CASSPDGGRLAKNIQYF.

This clonotype was found once. The chain recombines TRBV9 with TRBJ2-1; 12 bases map to TRBD2. Germline CDR1 SGDLS, CDR2 YYNGEE. The junction had 17 bases not matched to a gene; V was cut back by 3 bases and J by 7 bases. The CDR3 covers 19 residues. The CDR3 DNA reads as TGTGCCAGCAGCGGAGGGACAGCGGCGAGACTAGCGGGAGCAAATGAGCAGTTCTTC. This gives the protein CASSGGTAARLAGANEQFF.

This clonotype was picked up a small number of times. The chain links TRBV9 to TRBJ1-2; the D is unclear. Trimming shortened V by 4 bases and J by 4 bases, and 14 bases separated the two germline ends. Germline CDR1 SGDLS, CDR2 YYNGEE. This CDR3 spans 14 amino acids. The CDR3, as DNA: TGTGCCAGCAGCCCCCAACGGGTTGGCTATGGCTACACCTTC. This sequence encodes CASSPQRVGYGYTF. Based on the CDR3 plus reference TRBV9 and TRBJ1-2, the full variable domain is DSGVTQTPKHLITATGQRVTLRCSPRSGDLSVYWYQQSLDQGLQFLIQYYNGEERAKGNILERFSAQQFPDLHSELNLSSLELGDSALYFCASSPQRVGYGYTFGSGTRLTVV.

This clonotype was recorded at least ten times. J is TRBJ1-4 and V is TRBV9; D possibly corresponds to TRBD1 (5 bases). Looked up from germline, CDR1 is SGDLS and CDR2 is YYNGEE. The CDR3 covers 16 residues. Trimming took 0 bases from V and 5 from J, leaving 14 bases between them. This CDR3 is CASSVAHGRVNEKLFF. DNA of the CDR3: TGTGCCAGCAGCGTAGCTCACGGCAGGGTGAATGAAAAACTGTTTTTT.

This clonotype qualifies as medium-sized (0.01 to 0.1%). The V and J genes are TRBV9 and TRBJ2-5; tentatively, D is TRBD1 (6 bases). The CDR3 has 14 residues. Trimming removed 0 bases at V and 1 base at J, with 7 bases between. CDR1 SGDLS and CDR2 YYNGEE come from the germline V gene. CDR3 in amino acids: CASSVGGGQETQYF. CDR3 bases: TGTGCCAGCAGCGTAGGAGGGGGCCAAGAGACCCAGTACTTC.

This clonotype came up many times. The CDR3 coding sequence is TGTGCCAGCAGCGTAACGGACAGGGACGGCACTGAAGCTTTCTTT. Protein: CASSVTDRDGTEAFF. The J gene is TRBJ1-1, the V gene TRBV9; 8 bases fit TRBD1. CDR3 length: 15 amino acids. Germline V lookup: CDR1 SGDLS, CDR2 YYNGEE. Unmatched junction bases numbered 6, after V lost 1 base and J lost 4 bases.

This clonotype occurred many times. V usage is TRBV9 and J usage is TRBJ1-1; perhaps TRBD1 as D (5 bases). CDR3 length: 14 residues. The V gene lost 4 bases and the J gene lost 2 bases, with 12 bases spanning the gap. The germline V gene has CDR1 SGDLS and CDR2 YYNGEE. In DNA form, the CDR3 reads TGTGCCAGCAGCCTAGGGGTACGAAACACTGAAGCTTTCTTT. It is translated as CASSLGVRNTEAFF. The variable domain in full, completed from reference TRBV9 and TRBJ1-1, reads DSGVTQTPKHLITATGQRVTLRCSPRSGDLSVYWYQQSLDQGLQFLIQYYNGEERAKGNILERFSAQQFPDLHSELNLSSLELGDSALYFCASSLGVRNTEAFFGQGTRLTVV.

Many counts were recorded for this clonotype. V is TRBV9 and J is TRBJ2-1; possible D gene TRBD2, 5 bases. This CDR3 is 13 amino acids long. Germline V gives CDR1 SGDLS, CDR2 YYNGEE. V lost 2 bases to trimming and J lost 5 bases, with 8 bases between them. The CDR3 DNA sequence: TGTGCCAGCAGCGTCGGAGGAAACAATGAGCAGTTCTTC. Translating gives CASSVGGNNEQFF. Filled out from reference TRBV9 and TRBJ2-1, the complete variable domain reads DSGVTQTPKHLITATGQRVTLRCSPRSGDLSVYWYQQSLDQGLQFLIQYYNGEERAKGNILERFSAQQFPDLHSELNLSSLELGDSALYFCASSVGGNNEQFFGPGTRLTVL.

This clonotype was seen repeatedly, ten times or more. The rearrangement joins TRBV9 to TRBJ2-2; TRBD2 aligns across 8 bases. The CDR3 covers 15 residues. V lost 2 bases to trimming and J lost 0 bases; unmatched junction nucleotides: 0. Germline V gene data show CDR1 as SGDLS and CDR2 as YYNGEE. The CDR3 bases are TGTGCCAGCAGCGTTAGCGGGGCGAACACCGGGGAGCTGTTTTTT. Protein product: CASSVSGANTGELFF.

In this sample, this clonotype turned up many times. V gene TRBV9 combines with J gene TRBJ2-2; TRBD2 might be the D (5 bases). Germline V CDR1 and CDR2: SGDLS, YYNGEE. V was trimmed by 0 bases and J by 5 bases, leaving 11 bases between them. CDR3 length: 15 residues. The CDR3 DNA follows: TGTGCCAGCAGCGTAGGAGCCCCGGGGACCGGGGAGCTGTTTTTT. It codes for CASSVGAPGTGELFF.

This clonotype was counted many times. The V and J genes are TRBV23-1 and TRBJ2-7; D gene uncertain. TRBV23-1 is an ORF, with its function uncertain. Trimming cost V 0 bases and J 3 bases, with 21 bases left between them. The CDR3 totals 18 residues. This CDR3 reads CASSQSRPGRPLFYEQYV. The CDR3 DNA reads TGCGCCAGCAGTCAATCACGTCCGGGCAGACCTCTTTTCTACGAGCAGTACGTC.